This T cell receptor beta chain comes out of a study of CD8 T cells in ankylosing spondylitis. On this clonotype itself: Antigen: not known.

Whole-study findings and limits: Ankylosing spondylitis blood seemed to carry a telltale TCR beta motif made of under ten highly homologous variants. With a CD8+ phenotype, disease-linked clones were relatively rare in peripheral blood. Researchers reportedly found disease-linked clones significantly enriched in matched ankylosing spondylitis synovial fluid. Earlier authors reported some of these motif variants in reactive arthritis synovial fluid and blood.

This CDR3 region has 12 residues. The V end lost 8 bases, the J end lost 3 bases, and 5 bases lay between the germline ends. In making TCR beta libraries, quantitative 5'-RACE with molecular barcodes was used. In TCRdb, the 5' RACE reads were re-called with MiXCR into one record per CDR3 protein. The table records hundreds of thousands of distinct CDR3 sequences, 25% to 30% of them present only once. This clonotype was sampled from a male donor with ankylosing spondylitis. The sequenced material came from blood, either unsorted or a sorted T cell fraction (not recorded which). The chain couples TRBV12-3 or TRBV12-4 to TRBJ2-6; D gene ambiguous. This CDR3 reads CASSHGANVLTF. In DNA, the CDR3 is TGTGCCAGCTCCCATGGGGCCAACGTCCTGACTTTC.